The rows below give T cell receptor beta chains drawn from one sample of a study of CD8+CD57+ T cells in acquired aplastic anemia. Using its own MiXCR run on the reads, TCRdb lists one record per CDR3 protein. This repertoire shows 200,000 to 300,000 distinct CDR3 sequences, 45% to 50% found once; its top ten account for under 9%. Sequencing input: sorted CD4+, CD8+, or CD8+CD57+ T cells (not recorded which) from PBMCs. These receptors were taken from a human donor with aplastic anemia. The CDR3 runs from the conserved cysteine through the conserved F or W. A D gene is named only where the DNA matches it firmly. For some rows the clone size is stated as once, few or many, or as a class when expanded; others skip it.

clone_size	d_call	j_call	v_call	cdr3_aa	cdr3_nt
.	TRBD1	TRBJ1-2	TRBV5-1	CASKGTGQDYGYTF	TGCGCCAGCAAGGGGACCGGACAGGATTATGGCTACACCTTC
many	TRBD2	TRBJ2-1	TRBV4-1	CASSQTSGHNEQFF	TGCGCCAGCAGCCAGACTAGCGGCCACAATGAGCAGTTCTTC
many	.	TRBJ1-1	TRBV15	CATSRDRGWGDTEAFF	TGTGCCACCAGCAGAGACCGGGGATGGGGGGACACTGAAGCTTTCTTT
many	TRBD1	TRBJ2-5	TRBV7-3	CASSFRDRETQYF	TGTGCCAGCAGCTTCCGGGACAGGGAGACCCAGTACTTC
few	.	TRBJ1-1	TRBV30	CAWSTYREHTEAFF	TGTGCCTGGAGTACTTACAGGGAACACACTGAAGCTTTCTTT
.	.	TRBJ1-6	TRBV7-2	CASSLAAGTYNSPLHF	TGTGCCAGCAGCTTAGCTGCAGGGACCTATAATTCACCCCTCCACTTT
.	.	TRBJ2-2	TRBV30	CACSRVADYTGELFF	TGTGCCTGCTCACGGGTGGCAGATTACACCGGGGAGCTGTTTTTT
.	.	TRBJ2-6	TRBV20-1	CSAREGANVLTF	TGCAGTGCTAGAGAAGGGGCAAACGTCCTGACTTTC
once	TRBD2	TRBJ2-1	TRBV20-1	CSARGTSGDSEQFF	TGCAGTGCTAGAGGGACTAGCGGGGACAGTGAGCAGTTCTTC
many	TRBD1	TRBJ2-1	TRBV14	CASSQELGQPYNEQFF	TGTGCCAGCAGCCAAGAACTGGGACAGCCTTACAATGAGCAGTTCTTC
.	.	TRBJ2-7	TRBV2	CASSLRVDLYEQYF	TGTGCCAGCAGTTTAAGGGTGGACTTGTACGAGCAGTACTTC
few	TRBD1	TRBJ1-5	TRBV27	CASSFMGQSKPQHF	TGTGCCAGCAGTTTTATGGGACAGAGTAAACCCCAGCATTTT
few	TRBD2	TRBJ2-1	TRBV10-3	CAISWTSGTDRAYNEQFF	TGTGCCATCAGTTGGACTAGCGGGACCGACCGGGCCTACAATGAGCAGTTCTTC
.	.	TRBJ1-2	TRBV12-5	CASGADQSYRAYGYTF	TGTGCTAGTGGTGCCGACCAGAGTTACAGGGCCTATGGCTACACCTTC
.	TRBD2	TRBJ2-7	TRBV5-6	CAGSVASGSYEQYF	TGTGCCGGCAGCGTAGCTAGCGGGAGCTACGAGCAGTACTTC
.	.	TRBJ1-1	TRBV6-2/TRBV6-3	CASSYPVNTEAFF	TGTGCCAGCAGTTATCCGGTGAACACTGAAGCTTTCTTT
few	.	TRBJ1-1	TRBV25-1	CASSVSGLRRHTEAFF	TGTGCCAGCAGTGTTTCAGGGTTAAGGCGACACACTGAAGCTTTCTTT
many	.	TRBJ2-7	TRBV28	CASSSPDGYEQYF	TGTGCCAGCAGTTCCCCTGACGGCTACGAGCAGTACTTC
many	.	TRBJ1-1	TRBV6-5	CASSYWSGQTNTEAFF	TGTGCCAGCAGTTACTGGTCGGGTCAGACGAACACTGAAGCTTTCTTT
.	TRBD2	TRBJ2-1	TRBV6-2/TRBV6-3	CASRRGLVNEQFF	TGTGCCAGTCGACGGGGACTAGTCAATGAGCAGTTCTTC
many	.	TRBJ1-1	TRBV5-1	CASSDYSINTEAFF	TGCGCCAGCAGCGATTACAGCATCAACACTGAAGCTTTCTTT
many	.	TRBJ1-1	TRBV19	CASSATDNTEAFF	TGTGCCAGTAGTGCCACGGATAACACTGAAGCTTTCTTT
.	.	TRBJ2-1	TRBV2	CASSFGRGRASNEQFF	TGTGCCAGCAGCTTTGGGCGTGGTAGGGCATCCAATGAGCAGTTCTTC